This record concerns one TCR beta chain sequence. The protocol was immunoSEQ multiplex PCR, while the TCRdb copy is restricted to in-frame clones and leaves out a portion. The sample has approximately 64,000 clones; 84% are singletons. CDR1 is LGHNA, CDR2 YSLEER, per germline. The V segment lost 5 bases and the J segment 3 bases; nucleotides outside the gene matches: 8. This CDR3 has 16 residues. This sample is part of a study of T cell responses to AZD1222 COVID-19 vaccine. Sequenced here: peripheral blood, sampled on day 0 of AZD1222 vaccination. This chain uses TRBV4-3 with TRBJ2-2, with 8 bases matching TRBD1. The sequence derives from an adult in good health. The CDR3 nucleotides read TGCGCCAGCAGCGAGCGACAGGGGCCTCACACCGGGGAGCTGTTTTTT. Amino acids: CASSERQGPHTGELFF.